This TCR beta chain came from a study of cytomegalovirus exposure and HLA in healthy donors. Turning to the study itself: Clustering assigned 81% of the roughly 400 genotyped donors to the Caucasian-associated ancestry cluster. Points from the study as a whole: Indistinguishable V segments such as TRBV6-2 and TRBV6-3 were excluded. An analysis was carried out later, and it reportedly showed fewer N-insertions in an Asian-associated ancestry cluster than the approximately 710-donor mean.

The CDR3 spans 13 residues. V lost 0 bases to trimming and J lost 5 bases, with 8 bases between them. Germline V CDR1 and CDR2: SGHKS, YYEKEE (reference sequence). A note on this clone: Its specificity is unknown.

A multiplex PCR was run with 60 Vbeta primers and 13 Jbeta primers. Measured with immunoSEQ multiplex PCR; TCRdb has only the in-frame clones, and not every one. This sample contains roughly 100,000 clones. Sequencing was performed on PBMCs. The clonotype comes from a man aged 35-49 years in good health and CMV-seronegative. The gene calls are TRBV5-5 and TRBJ1-1; D gene uncertain. CDR3 DNA sequence: TGTGCCAGCAGCTTGGGTCGGGATACTGAAGCTTTCTTT. Translation gives CASSLGRDTEAFF.